The 17 T cell receptor beta chains below all came from one sample that was sequenced in a study of long-term antiretroviral therapy in people with HIV. Survey-level resolution applied to immunoSEQ assay v3.0. Profiling relied on immunoSEQ multiplex PCR, and the TCRdb table lists in-frame clones only, not all of them. The table includes approximately 32,000 clones, 80% to 90% detected once. Sequencing was performed on unsorted PBMCs, taken 0.3 years after starting antiretroviral therapy. The origin of the receptors is a man younger than 35 with HIV.

The V gene is TRBV6-5, the J gene TRBJ2-7, with D possibly matching TRBD2 (5 bases). V was cut by 1 base and J by 2 bases, with 12 bases left in between. Germline V gene lookup returns CDR1 MNHEY and CDR2 SVGAGI. The CDR3 is 15 residues long. The CDR3 region is CASSYWAETTYEQYF. The CDR3 region has the DNA TGTGCCAGCAGTTACTGGGCGGAGACTACCTACGAGCAGTACTTC.

This chain joins TRBV9 and TRBJ2-7; the match to TRBD2 covers 7 bases. The CDR3 is made up of 16 amino acids. Trimming took 4 bases from V and 4 from J; bases not matched to a gene: 14. In germline, CDR1 is SGDLS, CDR2 YYNGEE. The CDR3 DNA reads TGTGCCAGCAGCACAGAAAGCGGGGCGGGGACTTACGAGCAGTACTTC. Translation gives CASSTESGAGTYEQYF.

The rearrangement links TRBV4-2 to TRBJ1-6; no clear D gene. Germline assignment: CDR1 LGHNA and CDR2 YNFKEQ. The V and J ends lost 0 bases and 2 bases respectively, with 11 bases between them. The CDR3 is 17 amino acids. CDR3 loop: CASSQDMRATYNSPLHF. CDR3 nucleotide sequence: TGTGCCAGCAGCCAAGATATGAGGGCAACCTATAATTCACCCCTCCACTTT.

V usage is TRBV6-1 and J usage is TRBJ2-1; 7 bases fit TRBD1. CDR3 length equals 14 residues. CDR1 and CDR2 (germline): MNHNS, SASEGT. The V segment lost 0 bases and the J segment 6 bases; nucleotides outside the gene matches: 2. CDR3: CASSEAPGGNEQFF. CDR3 bases: TGTGCCAGCAGTGAAGCTCCAGGGGGCAATGAGCAGTTCTTC.

J is TRBJ1-1 and V is TRBV7-9; D unresolved. CDR1 is SEHNR and CDR2 is FQNEAQ in the germline V gene (reference sequence). The CDR3 loop spans 14 amino acids. Trimming cost V 1 base and J 1 base, with 7 bases left between them. CDR3 nucleotides: TGTGCCAGCAGCTTAGTATCGCCGAACACTGAAGCTTTCTTT. Residues: CASSLVSPNTEAFF.

The chain combines TRBV27 with TRBJ2-7, with TRBD1 identical over 8 bases. From germline, CDR1 is MNHEY and CDR2 SMNVEV (reference sequence). This CDR3 has 14 residues. After removal of 0 bases from V and 4 bases from J, the junction contained 2 bases not matched to a gene. CDR3 sequence reads: CASSLSYRGYEQYF. For the CDR3, the DNA is TGTGCCAGCAGTTTATCGTACAGGGGGTACGAGCAGTACTTC.

This chain links TRBV5-4 with TRBJ2-3; D is unclear. This CDR3 comprises 14 residues. CDR1 SGHNT and CDR2 YYREEE come from the germline V gene (reference sequence). The V end lost 2 bases, the J end lost 5 bases, and 12 bases lay between the germline ends. The CDR3 sequence is CASSFDSSQDTQYF. CDR3 in DNA: TGTGCCAGCAGCTTTGACTCTAGTCAAGATACGCAGTATTTT.

This chain links TRBV7-2 with TRBJ2-7, with TRBD2 matching over 9 bases. The germline V gene has CDR1 SGHTA and CDR2 FQGNSA. V lost 0 bases and J lost 5; bases outside the gene matches: 5. The CDR3 is made up of 15 amino acids. The CDR3 loop is CASSLAGLAIDEQYF. The CDR3 DNA is TGTGCCAGCAGCTTAGCGGGACTAGCTATCGACGAGCAGTACTTC.

This clone was seen only once. The chain combines TRBV6-6 with TRBJ2-2, with no clear D. Germline CDR1 MNHNY, CDR2 SVGAGI (reference sequence). The CDR3 spans 14 residues. V dropped 2 bases and J dropped 5 bases, with 9 bases sitting between them. DNA for the CDR3: TGTGCCAGCAGTTACGGGGTGGGGACCGGGGAGCTGTTTTTT. Protein sequence: CASSYGVGTGELFF.

This clone has only a few counts. The V and J genes are TRBV9 and TRBJ1-2; D gene ambiguous. The CDR3 loop spans 14 amino acids. With 0 bases removed from V and 4 bases from J, the gap between germline ends came to 10 bases. The germline CDR1 and CDR2 sequences are SGDLS and YYNGEE. DNA for the CDR3: TGTGCCAGCAGCGTAGCCCCACAGACCTATGGCTACACCTTC. Translated, it gives CASSVAPQTYGYTF.

This chain links TRBV28 with TRBJ1-5; D is unresolved. Germline CDR1 reads MDHEN; CDR2 reads SYDVKM. This CDR3 region has 17 residues. The V gene lost 4 bases and the J gene lost 3 bases, with 19 bases spanning the gap. The CDR3 region is CASSCSGRRRLNQPQHF. CDR3 bases: TGTGCCAGCAGTTGCAGTGGCAGAAGGAGACTCAATCAGCCCCAGCATTTT.

The chain carries TRBV5-4 and TRBJ1-4; perhaps TRBD1 as D (5 bases). CDR3 length: 16 residues. Trimming took 0 bases from V and 0 from J, leaving 9 bases between them. Looked up from germline, CDR1 is SGHNT and CDR2 is YYREEE (reference sequence). This chain's CDR3 is CASSLVQEATNEKLFF. The CDR3 coding sequence is TGTGCCAGCAGCTTGGTACAGGAAGCAACTAATGAAAAACTGTTTTTT.

This clone appeared a few times. This chain links TRBV5-1 with TRBJ2-2, with D possibly being TRBD1 (6 bases). CDR1 is SGHRS and CDR2 is YFSETQ in the germline V gene. V lost 3 bases and J lost 4, with 19 bases in between. The CDR3 totals 17 residues. This chain's CDR3 is CASSSNPLGQLTGELFF. DNA of the CDR3: TGCGCCAGCAGCTCCAACCCCCTCGGACAGCTCACCGGGGAGCTGTTTTTT.

The chain uses TRBV18 and TRBJ2-7, with TRBD1 matching 7 bases. Germline CDR1 reads KGHSH; CDR2 reads LQKENI. J lost 2 bases, V lost 4 bases, and 5 bases had no gene match. The CDR3 is 14 amino acids. CDR3: CASSRTGGTYEQYF. For the CDR3, the DNA is TGTGCCAGCTCACGGACAGGCGGTACCTACGAGCAGTACTTC.

The rearrangement uses TRBV7-2 and TRBJ2-5, with D tentatively TRBD2 (6 bases). Germline CDR1 is SGHTA and CDR2 is FQGNSA. This CDR3 spans 14 amino acids. The germline V and J ends were trimmed by 0 bases and 1 base, with 6 bases remaining between them. CDR3 sequence reads: CASSLARGQETQYF. CDR3 in DNA: TGTGCCAGCAGCTTAGCGCGGGGCCAAGAGACCCAGTACTTC.

The chain is built from TRBV15 and TRBJ1-3; the D is unclear. Germline V gene lookup returns CDR1 LNHNV and CDR2 YYDKDF (reference sequence). This CDR3 has 16 residues. V lost 0 bases and J lost 6, with 15 bases in between. CDR3 in DNA: TGTGCCACCAGCAGAGATCTCGGAGCGAAGGAAAACACCATATATTTT. This encodes CATSRDLGAKENTIYF.

J is TRBJ2-5 and V is TRBV25-1; D is tentatively TRBD1 or TRBD2 (5 bases each). There are 15 residues in the CDR3. V lost 10 bases and J lost 5, with 23 bases in between. Germline CDR1 and CDR2: MGHDK and SYGVNS. CDR3 region: CATRAPGAWLETQYF. The CDR3 DNA is TGTGCCACCAGAGCCCCCGGGGCCTGGCTCGAGACCCAGTACTTC.